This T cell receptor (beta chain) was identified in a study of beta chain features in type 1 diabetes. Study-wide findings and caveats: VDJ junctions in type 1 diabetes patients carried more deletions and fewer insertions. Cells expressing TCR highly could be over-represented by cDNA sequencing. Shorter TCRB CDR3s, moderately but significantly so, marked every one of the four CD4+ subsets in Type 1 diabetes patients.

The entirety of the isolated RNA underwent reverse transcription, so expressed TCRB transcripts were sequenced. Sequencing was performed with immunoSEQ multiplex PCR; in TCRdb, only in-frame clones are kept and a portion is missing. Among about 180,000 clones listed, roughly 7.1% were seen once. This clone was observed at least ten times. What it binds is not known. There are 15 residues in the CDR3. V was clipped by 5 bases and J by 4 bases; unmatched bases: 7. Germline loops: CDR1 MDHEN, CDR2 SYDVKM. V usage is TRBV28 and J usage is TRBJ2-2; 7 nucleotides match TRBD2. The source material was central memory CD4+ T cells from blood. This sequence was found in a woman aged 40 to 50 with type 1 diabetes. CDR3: CASSPGGSPTGELFF. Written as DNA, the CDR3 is TGTGCCAGCAGTCCCGGCGGGAGTCCCACCGGGGAGCTGTTTTTT.